What follows describes a single TCR beta chain. The antigen is not known. PCR involved 60 Vbeta and 13 Jbeta primers. Profiled with immunoSEQ multiplex PCR; TCRdb holds only in-frame clones, not every one. The sample holds around 130,000 clones, 75% to 90% seen once. This entry is derived from a study of cytomegalovirus exposure and HLA in healthy donors. The overall study: Out of about 190 million T cells, an earlier analysis found fewer than 140 million unique TCR beta sequences in total.

Study-wide results and limits: Common viral pathogens seemed to be connected with several of the most significant clusters, according to a later analysis. Most observed TCR sequences were rare, whereas some public TCRs were detected in many donors.

Trimming pared 5 bases from V and 4 bases from J, leaving 12 bases between. The germline gives CDR1 MNHEY, CDR2 SMNVEV (reference sequence). The CDR3 covers 14 residues. The clonotype comes from a woman aged 40 to 49 in good health and CMV-seronegative. The chain carries TRBV27 and TRBJ1-3, with no clear D. The specimen was PBMCs. The CDR3 region has the DNA TGTGCCAGCAGTCTCCTGCGGTCGGGAAACACCATATATTTT. Its protein product is CASSLLRSGNTIYF.